The clone carrying this TCR beta chain was seen only a few times. Antigen specificity is unknown. TCR beta cDNA was prepared out of about 510 ng total RNA by means of a constant-region primer. Researchers made the TCR beta libraries by running three nested multiplex PCR rounds with slightly modified ARM-PCR. The study ran its first two PCR rounds for approximately 10 cycles each, using TRBV1-TRBV30 forward primers and a C-beta reverse primer. TCRdb recomputed calls from the multiplex PCR reads with MiXCR, one row per CDR3 protein. Of roughly 330,000 distinct CDR3 sequences in the sample, less than 70% were seen once. It was unsorted whole blood that yielded blood RNA, and germline DNA was also extracted. The patients carried chronic HBV infection and had received no treatment. Germline CDR1 is MNHEY and CDR2 is SVGEGT. The CDR3 has 17 residues. V was pared by 0 bases and J by 7 bases, with 13 bases of the junction left unmatched.

The source of the sample is a study of tumor-infiltrating lymphocytes in primary liver carcinoma. Points from the study as a whole: Significantly larger top-250-clone fractions were found in tumors than in blood (p = 0.039). Tumor-blood pairs (like tumor-adjacent pairs) overlapped less than tumor region pairs did.

The chain joins TRBV6-2 or TRBV6-3 to TRBJ2-3, with TRBD1 identical over 7 bases. The specimen sequenced was peripheral blood. This sequence originates from a man aged 35 to 55 with primary liver carcinoma and hepatitis B virus infection. This CDR3 reads CASSYSNTGAKHNTQYF. Here the CDR3 DNA reads TGTGCCAGCAGTTACTCGAACACAGGGGCCAAGCATAATACGCAGTATTTT.